This is a list of T cell receptor beta chains from one sample in a study of regulatory T cells in long-lasting Graves disease. TCRdb ran MiXCR on the multiplex PCR reads and lists one entry per CDR3 protein. The sample holds a few hundred thousand distinct CDR3 sequences; about 25% are singletons and the top ten take about 26%. Here the sequenced sample was peripheral blood mononuclear cells (PBMCs), taken when the disease was refractory, from a patient treated with antithyroid drugs. These receptors were collected from a female donor with Graves disease. CDR3s include the opening cysteine and the closing phenylalanine or tryptophan. Each record gives: J gene, clone size, D gene, V gene, CDR3 DNA, CDR3 protein. D genes are given only for firm matches. Clone size, where shown, is once, few, many, or a class for clones that have expanded.

>TRBJ1-2|few|NA|TRBV20-1
TGCAGTGCTACACCCCCGGGACGGAGTAACTATGGCTACACCTTC
CSATPPGRSNYGYTF
>TRBJ2-7|few|TRBD1|TRBV5-1
TGCGCCAGCAGCCCGGAGGGACAGGGGGTCCACGAGCAGTACTTC
CASSPEGQGVHEQYF
>TRBJ1-5|NA|TRBD1|TRBV3-1
TGTGCCAGCAGCCCAGGACAGGTCGGTGGCCAGCCCCAGCATTTT
CASSPGQVGGQPQHF
>TRBJ1-2|NA|NA|TRBV6-5
TGTGCCAGCAGTTATTCTCTGGCGACTACGGGCTATGGCTACACCTTC
CASSYSLATTGYGYTF
>TRBJ2-2|NA|NA|TRBV28
TGTGCCAGCAGACCCTTGCCGGGGAACACCGGGGAGCTGTTTTTT
CASRPLPGNTGELFF
>TRBJ1-2|NA|NA|TRBV5-4
TGTGCCAGCAGCTTGGCAGGGGATCGCTATGGCTACACCTTC
CASSLAGDRYGYTF
>TRBJ1-1|few|NA|TRBV7-8
TGTGCCAGCAGCCCTCCGGGCCCAGGGTTTGCTGAAGCTTTCTTT
CASSPPGPGFAEAFF
>TRBJ2-5|few|NA|TRBV5-5
TGTGCCAGCAGCTTGGAGGGAGGGGGAAAACAAGAGACCCAGTACTTC
CASSLEGGGKQETQYF
>TRBJ1-1|many|NA|TRBV28
TGTGCCAGCAGTTTCCCCGGGGGGGGGACCACTGAAGCTTTCTTT
CASSFPGGGTTEAFF
>TRBJ1-4|few|NA|TRBV6-2/TRBV6-3
TGTGCCAGCAGAAATGAGAGTCGTCGTGAAAAACTGTTTTTT
CASRNESRREKLFF
>TRBJ2-5|few|TRBD2|TRBV7-9
TGTGCCAGCAGCCCACTCGGGACTAGCCCCACCCAAGAGACCCAGTACTTC
CASSPLGTSPTQETQYF
>TRBJ2-2|NA|NA|TRBV28
TGTGCCAGCAGCGGCCGAGATAAGTTTCCCCCCACCGGGGAGCTGTTTTTT
CASSGRDKFPPTGELFF
>TRBJ2-5|many|TRBD2|TRBV27
TGTGCCAGCAGTCCCGGACTAGCGGGAGGCCTCCAAGAGACCCAGTACTTC
CASSPGLAGGLQETQYF
>TRBJ2-3|once|TRBD1|TRBV28
TGTGCCAGCAGTTTTGGGACAGGGGGCGCAGATACGCAGTATTTT
CASSFGTGGADTQYF
>TRBJ2-7|many|NA|TRBV18
TGTGCCAGCTCACCGCGGGGAGCCAGGGATAACGAGCAGTACTTC
CASSPRGARDNEQYF
>TRBJ1-2|many|NA|TRBV2
TGTGCCAGCAGTCCTAGAACAGGTGCAGTCGGTGGCTACACCTTC
CASSPRTGAVGGYTF
>TRBJ1-1|many|NA|TRBV2
TGTGCCAGCGGTCACACAGGATGGGGCACTGAAGCTTTCTTT
CASGHTGWGTEAFF
>TRBJ1-1|few|NA|TRBV29-1
TGCAGCGTTCTCGAACGCAGTGAAGCTTTCTTT
CSVLERSEAFF
>TRBJ2-7|many|TRBD2|TRBV6-8
TGTGCCAGCAGTTACTCACTACCCAGCGGGAGGATCTGCGAGCAGTACTTC
CASSYSLPSGRICEQYF
>TRBJ2-7|few|TRBD2|TRBV7-8
TGTGCCAGCAGCTTAGTGACTAGCGGTTCCTACGAGCAGTACTTC
CASSLVTSGSYEQYF
>TRBJ1-5|many|TRBD1|TRBV12-3/TRBV12-4
TGTGCCAGCAGGCAGGGGGGGGGCAATCAGCCCCAGCATTTT
CASRQGGGNQPQHF
>TRBJ2-7|NA|NA|TRBV15
TGTGCCACCAGCAGAGTTCAGGGGGAGCAGTACTTC
CATSRVQGEQYF
>TRBJ1-1|many|NA|TRBV28
TGTGCCAGCAGTCCTCAGTTGGGGGAAGCTTTCTTT
CASSPQLGEAFF
>TRBJ2-3|NA|TRBD2|TRBV11-3
TGTGCCAGCAGCTCCCCTAGCGGGAGTGCAGATACGCAGTATTTT
CASSSPSGSADTQYF
>TRBJ1-5|few|NA|TRBV28
TGTGCCATAGTAAGGGACACCGGGGGTCAGCCCCAGCATTTT
CAIVRDTGGQPQHF
>TRBJ1-4|many|NA|TRBV28
TGTGCCAGCAGTTTGGCAGGGATTAATGAAAAACTGTTTTTT
CASSLAGINEKLFF
>TRBJ2-5|few|NA|TRBV25-1
TGTGCCAGCAGAGAGACAGGTCCAAGAGGGACCCAGTACTTC
CASRETGPRGTQYF
>TRBJ2-5|NA|NA|TRBV6-1
TGTGCCAGCGGGCCGGGAATCGAGACCCAGTACTTC
CASGPGIETQYF
>TRBJ2-3|NA|NA|TRBV28
TGTGCCAGCAGGCTGGGGGGAGCCGATACGCAGTATTTT
CASRLGGADTQYF
>TRBJ2-1|NA|TRBD2|TRBV30
TGTGCCTGGGGGACTAGCGGGATCAATGAGCAGTTCTTC
CAWGTSGINEQFF
>TRBJ2-3|NA|TRBD2|TRBV7-2
TGTGCCAGCAGCTTAGCGGCTAGCGGGGGCACAGATACGCAGTATTTT
CASSLAASGGTDTQYF